These 16 T cell receptor beta chains share one sample of origin, sequenced in a study of T-cell reconstitution after alpha-beta-depleted transplantation in children. This sample's TCRbeta library carried unique molecular identifier barcodes. MiXCR, run by TCRdb on the PCR reads, gives a single entry per CDR3 protein. The profile shows roughly 400,000 distinct CDR3 sequences, roughly 22% of them singletons. The sample was PBMCs from the stem cell graft donor, taken from the stem cell graft. The source of these receptors is a human donor who donated a stem cell graft to a child with acute myeloid leukemia.

There are a few counts of this clonotype. V is TRBV5-1 and J is TRBJ1-1, with D perhaps TRBD1 (5 bases). Germline assignment: CDR1 SGHRS and CDR2 YFSETQ. This CDR3 has 14 amino acids. Deletions cut 4 bases from V and 2 bases from J, with 12 bases between. CDR3 amino acids: CASSAPTENTEAFF. The CDR3 coding sequence is TGCGCCAGCAGCGCTCCGACAGAAAACACTGAAGCTTTCTTT.

This clonotype showed up many times. The chain uses TRBV29-1 and TRBJ2-3; TRBD2 matches 7 bases. Germline assignment: CDR1 SQVTM and CDR2 ANQGSEA. CDR3 length: 13 residues. The V segment lost 2 bases and the J segment 3 bases; nucleotides outside the gene matches: 2. The CDR3 region has the DNA TGCAGCGTTGAATCGGGAGGAACAGATACGCAGTATTTT. Its translation: CSVESGGTDTQYF.

This clonotype was counted a few times. V usage is TRBV20-1 and J usage is TRBJ1-4, with TRBD1 matching 7 bases. V gave up 4 bases and J gave up 2 bases; unmatched junction bases: 4. There are 14 residues in the CDR3. Germline V lookup: CDR1 DFQATT, CDR2 SNEGSKA (reference sequence). The CDR3 region is CSATTGSTNEKLFF. The CDR3 DNA reads as TGCAGTGCTACGACAGGGTCGACTAATGAAAAACTGTTTTTT.

This clonotype was seen a few times. The chain is built from TRBV9 and TRBJ2-1; unclear D gene. Trimming removed 4 bases from V and 4 bases from J, with 6 bases in between. Germline CDR1 is SGDLS and CDR2 is YYNGEE. The CDR3 runs to 12 residues. This CDR3 is CASSSQYNEQFF. CDR3 DNA sequence: TGTGCCAGCAGCTCTCAGTACAATGAGCAGTTCTTC.

The chain uses TRBV5-6 and TRBJ2-3, with D perhaps TRBD1 or TRBD2 (5 bases each). This CDR3 has 15 residues. Germline loops: CDR1 SGHDT, CDR2 YYEEEE. V lost 4 bases and J 5 bases, leaving 17 bases between the germline ends. Here the CDR3 reads CASSDGTAGRDTQYF. CDR3 bases: TGTGCCAGCAGCGACGGGACCGCAGGGAGAGATACGCAGTATTTT.

This clonotype was seen only a few times. The rearrangement links TRBV12-3 or TRBV12-4 to TRBJ2-5, with TRBD2 identical over 10 bases. The length of the CDR3 is 16 residues. After removal of 6 bases from V and 7 bases from J, the junction contained 14 bases not matched to a gene. As DNA, the CDR3 is TGTGCCAGCAGCACTCCCAGGACTAGCGGCCCAGGGACCCAGTACTTC. Its translation is CASSTPRTSGPGTQYF.

This clonotype was seen repeatedly, ten times or more. The chain is built from TRBV20-1 and TRBJ2-3; D remains unclear. The CDR3 covers 12 residues. Germline V gene lookup returns CDR1 DFQATT and CDR2 SNEGSKA (reference sequence). Trimming removed 5 bases from V and 4 bases from J, with 10 bases in between. CDR3 amino acids: CSASPTSDTQYF. DNA for the CDR3: TGCAGTGCTTCCCCGACCTCAGATACGCAGTATTTT.

In this sample, this clonotype turned up a few times. V and J are TRBV12-3 or TRBV12-4 and TRBJ2-1; 12 positions agree with TRBD1. Losses at the gene ends were 1 base for V and 2 bases for J; bases not matched to a gene: 6. This CDR3 is built from 18 residues. CDR3 residues: CASSLVGTGGATYNEQFF. The DNA of the CDR3 is TGTGCCAGCAGTTTAGTTGGGACAGGGGGCGCAACCTACAATGAGCAGTTCTTC.

V usage is TRBV9 and J usage is TRBJ1-5; D unresolved. Germline V gene data show CDR1 as SGDLS and CDR2 as YYNGEE. V lost 0 bases and J lost 2, with 12 bases in between. This CDR3 comprises 16 residues. The CDR3 here is CASSVGPGSGNQPQHF. Here the CDR3 DNA reads TGTGCCAGCAGCGTAGGTCCGGGGTCGGGCAATCAGCCCCAGCATTTT. The complete variable domain, with remaining parts taken from reference TRBV9 and TRBJ1-5, reads DSGVTQTPKHLITATGQRVTLRCSPRSGDLSVYWYQQSLDQGLQFLIQYYNGEERAKGNILERFSAQQFPDLHSELNLSSLELGDSALYFCASSVGPGSGNQPQHFGDGTRLSIL.

At least ten counts were recorded for this clonotype. The rearrangement links TRBV20-1 to TRBJ1-6; no firm D call. The germline V gene has CDR1 DFQATT and CDR2 SNEGSKA (reference sequence). The V end was cut by 2 bases, the J end by 7 bases, with 15 bases between. This CDR3 spans 15 amino acids. The CDR3 sequence: CSARPRMSGNSPLHF. The CDR3 coding sequence is TGCAGTGCTAGACCCCGGATGAGCGGCAATTCACCCCTCCACTTT.

This chain connects TRBV12-3 or TRBV12-4 to TRBJ2-2, with a weak D call TRBD2 (5 bases). The CDR3 length is 13 residues. Trimming removed 11 bases from V and 1 base from J, with 11 bases in between. The chain's CDR3 is CAGRRENTGELFF. The DNA of the CDR3 is TGTGCCGGACGACGGGAGAACACCGGGGAGCTGTTTTTT.

This clonotype was counted between two and nine times. This chain links TRBV25-1 with TRBJ2-1; no reliable D call. V lost 4 bases, J lost 7 bases, and 11 bases lay in between. Germline loops: CDR1 MGHDK, CDR2 SYGVNS. The CDR3 is 13 residues long. CDR3: CASSGSTGNEQFF. Here the CDR3 DNA reads TGTGCCAGCAGTGGATCGACTGGGAATGAGCAGTTCTTC.

The chain has TRBV21-1 and TRBJ2-1. TRBV21-1 is recorded as a pseudogene. The CDR3 covers 15 residues. In DNA, the CDR3 is TGTGCCAGCACCCAACTGGGGAAGAGATACAATGAGCAGTTCTTC. Protein: CASTQLGKRYNEQFF.

This clonotype was detected a few times. The chain couples TRBV12-3 or TRBV12-4 to TRBJ1-1; D uncertain. This CDR3 comprises 14 residues. Trimming took 1 base from V and 3 from J, leaving 9 bases between them. The DNA for the CDR3 is TGTGCCAGCAGTTTAGGGCACCTGGACACTGAAGCTTTCTTT. Encoded protein: CASSLGHLDTEAFF.

This clonotype was counted at least ten times. This sequence joins TRBV29-1 and TRBJ2-7; D perhaps matches TRBD1 (6 bases). The V gene's germline CDR1 is SQVTM and CDR2 ANQGSEA. The CDR3 consists of 12 residues. The V and J ends lost 5 bases and 2 bases respectively, with 10 bases between them. CDR3 in DNA: TGCAGCGTTAGGGGGTCAGCCTACGAGCAGTACTTC. Translating gives CSVRGSAYEQYF.

The rearrangement uses TRBV18 and TRBJ2-5, with a possible D match to TRBD2 (6 bases). V was shortened by 9 bases and J by 5 bases, with 19 bases between the two germline ends. The CDR3 sequence is 14 residues long. CDR1 and CDR2 (germline): KGHSH, LQKENI. CDR3 DNA: TGTGCCAGTTCAGTCGGAGGGAAAGTGGAGACCCAGTACTTC. Residues: CASSVGGKVETQYF.